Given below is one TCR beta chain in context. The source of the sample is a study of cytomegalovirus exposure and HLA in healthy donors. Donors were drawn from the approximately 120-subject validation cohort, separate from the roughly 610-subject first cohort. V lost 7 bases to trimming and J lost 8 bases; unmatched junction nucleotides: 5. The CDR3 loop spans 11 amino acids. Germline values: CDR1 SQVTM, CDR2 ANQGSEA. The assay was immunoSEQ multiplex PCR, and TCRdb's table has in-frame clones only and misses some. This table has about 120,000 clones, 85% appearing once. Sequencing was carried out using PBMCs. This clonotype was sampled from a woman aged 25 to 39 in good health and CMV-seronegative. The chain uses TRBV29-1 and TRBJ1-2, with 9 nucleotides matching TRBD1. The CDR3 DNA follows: TGCAGCGCCGGGACAGGGTTCGGCTACACCTTC. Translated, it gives CSAGTGFGYTF. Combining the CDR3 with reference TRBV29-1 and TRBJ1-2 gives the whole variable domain SAVISQKPSRDICQRGTSLTIQCQVDSQVTMMFWYRQQPGQSLTLIATANQGSEATYESGFVIDKFPISRPNLTFSTLTVSNMSPEDSSIYLCSAGTGFGYTFGSGTRLTVV.